The entry that follows covers one TCR beta chain sequence. Its antigen remains unidentified. This specimen comes from a study of shared clonotypes between healthy human individuals. Study results and caveats: Among a handful of donors, roughly 5% of naive CD4 clonotypes were found in common.

In the original analysis: Filtering differed for immunoSEQ, which gave only junction sequences without quality scores. Libraries were prepared by immunoSEQ multiplex PCR; TCRdb keeps only in-frame clonotypes and omits some of them. The DNA gave D and trimming, while V, J and clone size come from that table. The sample lists millions of clones, roughly 94% occurring once. The CDR3 runs 14 residues. Trimming at V came to 3 bases and at J to 12 bases, leaving 9 bases not matched to a gene. In germline, CDR1 is SGDLS, CDR2 YYNGEE. Sequenced: naive CD4+ T cells sorted from blood. The subset is: CD45RA+ positively selected. This TCR came from a man aged 18-30 years in good health. The chain couples TRBV9 to TRBJ1-6, with 7 bases matching TRBD1. The CDR3 nucleotides read TGTGCCAGCAGCGCTTTGACAGGGTCCGGACCCCTCCACTTT. Translating gives CASSALTGSGPLHF. Filled out from reference TRBV9 and TRBJ1-6, the complete variable domain reads DSGVTQTPKHLITATGQRVTLRCSPRSGDLSVYWYQQSLDQGLQFLIQYYNGEERAKGNILERFSAQQFPDLHSELNLSSLELGDSALYFCASSALTGSGPLHFGNGTRLTVT.